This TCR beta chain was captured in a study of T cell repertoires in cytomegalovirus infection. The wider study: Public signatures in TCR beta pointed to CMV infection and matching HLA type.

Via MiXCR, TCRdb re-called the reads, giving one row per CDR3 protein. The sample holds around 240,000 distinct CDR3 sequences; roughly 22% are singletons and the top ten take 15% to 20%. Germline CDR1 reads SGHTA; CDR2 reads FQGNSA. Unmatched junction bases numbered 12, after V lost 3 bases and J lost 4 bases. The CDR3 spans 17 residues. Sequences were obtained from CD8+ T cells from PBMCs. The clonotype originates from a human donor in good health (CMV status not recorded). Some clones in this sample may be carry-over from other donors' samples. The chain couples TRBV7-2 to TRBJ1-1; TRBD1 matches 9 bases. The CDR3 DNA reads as TGTGCCAGCAGCTTCGCAACGGGACAGGGCCGAATCACTGAAGCTTTCTTT. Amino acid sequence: CASSFATGQGRITEAFF. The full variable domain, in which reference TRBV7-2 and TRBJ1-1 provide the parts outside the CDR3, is GAGVSQSPSNKVTEKGKDVELRCDPISGHTALYWYRQSLGQGLEFLIYFQGNSAPDKSGLPSDRFSAERTGGSVSTLTIQRTQQEDSAVYLCASSFATGQGRITEAFFGQGTRLTVV.